The 18 T cell receptor beta chains given below trace back to one sample, sequenced in a study of T cell repertoires in cytomegalovirus infection. In TCRdb, the reads were re-called with MiXCR into one record per CDR3 protein. The repertoire holds around 450,000 distinct CDR3 sequences, with roughly a third as singletons. The sample was PBMCs. Source of these receptors: a human donor in good health (CMV status not recorded). Some clones in this sample may be carry-over from other donors' samples.

The CDR3 coding sequence is TGTGCCAGCAGCCAAGAAGGGCTGAATGCTAATGAAAAACTGTTTTTT. Its translation is CASSQEGLNANEKLFF. The V call is TRBV14, the J call TRBJ1-4; D not certain. V gave up 0 bases and J gave up 3 bases, with 11 bases separating them. This CDR3 region has 16 residues. The germline gives CDR1 SGHDN, CDR2 FVKESK.

For this clonotype: At one boundary the junction diverges from the germline segment, which might be a read error. This rearrangement joins TRBV4-1 to TRBJ2-1; maybe TRBD2 (6 bases). This CDR3 is 16 amino acids long. CDR1 is MGHRA, CDR2 YSYEKL, per germline. This CDR3 is CASSQGAGSSYNEQLF. Written as DNA, the CDR3 is TGCGCCAGCAGCCAGGGAGCGGGTAGCTCCTACAATGAGCAGTTATTC.

This clonotype came up many times. This sequence joins TRBV7-2 and TRBJ2-3; D is possibly TRBD2 (6 bases). The CDR3 has 18 residues. V was shortened by 5 bases and J by 1 base, with 22 bases between the two germline ends. The germline gives CDR1 SGHTA, CDR2 FQGNSA. The CDR3 region has the DNA TGTGCCAGCAGCCTGGTGCCCTGGAGGGCGGCCGGCACAGATACGCAGTATTTT. It translates to CASSLVPWRAAGTDTQYF.

Worth noting for this clonotype: This could be a read error, since a much larger clone is one nucleotide away. The conserved phenylalanine or tryptophan is not found at the CDR3 terminus, so this likely reflects a read error. This chain uses TRBV7-2 with TRBJ2-5; 8 bases match TRBD2. Germline CDR1 SGHTA, CDR2 FQGNSA. This CDR3 spans 15 amino acids. With 4 bases clipped from V and 2 bases from J, the junction kept 6 bases outside the gene matches. The CDR3 protein is CASSSRGGSQETQYL. CDR3 bases: TGTGCCAGCAGCTCCCGCGGGGGGTCACAAGAGACCCAGTACTTA.

The chain carries TRBV7-6 and TRBJ2-7; 10 positions match TRBD2. Germline V gene data show CDR1 as SGHVS and CDR2 as FNYEAQ. V shed 0 bases, J shed 7 bases, and the junction held 9 bases outside the gene matches. The CDR3 has 16 amino acids. The chain's CDR3 is CASSLAPTSGEGEQYF. The CDR3 nucleotides read TGTGCCAGCAGCTTAGCGCCTACTAGCGGGGAGGGTGAGCAGTACTTC. The full variable domain, in which reference TRBV7-6 and TRBJ2-7 provide the parts outside the CDR3, is GAGVSQSPRYKVTKRGQDVALRCDPISGHVSLYWYRQALGQGPEFLTYFNYEAQQDKSGLPNDRFSAERPEGSISTLTIQRTEQRDSAMYRCASSLAPTSGEGEQYFGPGTRLTVT.

The chain employs TRBV20-1 and TRBJ2-7; possibly TRBD1 for D (5 bases). Looked up from germline, CDR1 is DFQATT and CDR2 is SNEGSKA (reference sequence). V dropped 0 bases and J dropped 6 bases, with 15 bases sitting between them. CDR3 length: 14 residues. The CDR3, as DNA: TGCAGTGCTAGAGATGGTACCAGGGTGGGCGAGCAGTACTTC. Amino acid sequence: CSARDGTRVGEQYF.

V and J are TRBV29-1 and TRBJ1-1, with 11 bases lining up with TRBD1. The germline V gene encodes CDR1 SQVTM and CDR2 ANQGSEA. The junction had 6 bases not matched to a gene; V was cut back by 5 bases and J by 4 bases. The CDR3 consists of 14 residues. The CDR3 region is CSVLLGQGGTEAFF. The CDR3 DNA is TGCAGCGTTCTTTTGGGACAGGGGGGCACTGAAGCTTTCTTT.

In its sample, this clonotype was seen many times. The rearrangement joins TRBV7-6 to TRBJ2-1; no definite D call. The ends were cut back, 3 bases at V and 8 bases at J, with 8 bases in the middle. This CDR3 has 12 amino acids. CDR1 is SGHVS and CDR2 is FNYEAQ in the germline V gene. CDR3 sequence (DNA): TGTGCCAGCAGCTTCTTAGAGGATGAGCAGTTCTTC. Amino acids: CASSFLEDEQFF.

This clonotype was seen a few times. The chain uses TRBV2 and TRBJ1-5, with D possibly matching TRBD1 (6 bases). Germline V gene data show CDR1 as SNHLY and CDR2 as FYNNEI. CDR3 length: 14 residues. Trimming stripped 8 bases from V and 9 bases from J, with 20 bases between. In DNA form, the CDR3 reads TGTGCCAGCCGGGACAACGACGTAACGGGGCCCCAGCATTTT. Its translation: CASRDNDVTGPQHF. Filled out from reference TRBV2 and TRBJ1-5, the complete variable domain reads EPEVTQTPSHQVTQMGQEVILRCVPISNHLYFYWYRQILGQKVEFLVSFYNNEISEKSEIFDDQFSVERPDGSNFTLKIRSTKLEDSAMYFCASRDNDVTGPQHFGDGTRLSIL.

This clonotype appeared a single time. Its ends do not fully match the called genes, so a read error is possible. The genes are TRBV5-3 and TRBJ1-6, with 10 bases identical to TRBD1. TRBV5-3 is placed among ORFs of uncertain function. The CDR3 runs 15 residues. The CDR3 DNA sequence: TGTGCTAGCAGATGGGACAGGGGAGGTAATTCACTCCTCCACTTT. Amino acid sequence: CASRWDRGGNSLLHF.

In its sample, this clonotype was seen a few times. The gene calls are TRBV20-1 and TRBJ1-1; D may be TRBD1 (6 bases). CDR1 and CDR2 from the germline V gene are DFQATT and SNEGSKA (reference sequence). The CDR3 runs to 16 residues. V dropped 1 base and J dropped 4 bases, with 19 bases sitting between them. The CDR3 spells CSARGVGTGKVTEAFF. The CDR3 bases are TGCAGTGCTAGAGGAGTCGGAACAGGGAAAGTCACTGAAGCTTTCTTT.

This clonotype was seen a few times. The chain links TRBV27 to TRBJ2-1; 13 positions agree with TRBD2. The J segment lost 9 bases and the V segment lost 6 bases, leaving 11 bases of the junction unmatched. Germline V gene data show CDR1 as MNHEY and CDR2 as SMNVEV (reference sequence). The CDR3 has 16 residues. In DNA form, the CDR3 reads TGTGCCAGCAGCACAGATACTAGCGGGGGGGCCGGTGAGCAGTTCTTC. The encoded protein is CASSTDTSGGAGEQFF.

V and J are TRBV7-7 and TRBJ2-1, with D perhaps TRBD2 (7 bases). CDR3 size: 15 residues. Between the trimmed V and J ends, which lost 5 bases and 6 bases, there was a span of 17 bases. Per germline, CDR1 SSHAT and CDR2 FNYEAQ (reference sequence). The CDR3 region is CASSQRVGGLNEQFF. CDR3 sequence (DNA): TGTGCCAGCAGCCAAAGGGTGGGGGGGCTCAATGAGCAGTTCTTC.

CDR3 DNA sequence: TGTGCCAGCAGTTACCGAGGGAGCGCCTATAATTCACCCCTCCACTTT. It codes for CASSYRGSAYNSPLHF. This chain links TRBV6-2 or TRBV6-3 with TRBJ1-6; D ambiguous. The germline V and J ends were trimmed by 2 bases and 2 bases, with 10 bases remaining between them. In germline, CDR1 is MNHEY, CDR2 SVGEGT. This CDR3 has 16 amino acids.

This clonotype has only one observation. The J gene is TRBJ2-7, the V gene TRBV6-5, with 9 bases matching TRBD1. The CDR3 consists of 14 residues. Germline CDR1 MNHEY, CDR2 SVGAGI. Germline trimming cut 5 bases from V and 6 bases from J; bases unmatched to any gene: 8. The CDR3 DNA sequence: TGTGCCAGCAGTCCACAGGGGGCGTTTGGCGAGCAGTACTTC. Translated, it gives CASSPQGAFGEQYF.

This chain joins TRBV6-1 and TRBJ2-1; D is unclear. The CDR3 spans 12 residues. CDR1 MNHNS and CDR2 SASEGT come from the germline V gene. Trimming stripped 7 bases from V and 7 bases from J, with 11 bases between. The CDR3 DNA reads as TGTGCCAGCACGGGTTTCCGGAATGAGCAGTTCTTC. Amino acids: CASTGFRNEQFF.

J is TRBJ2-3 and V is TRBV28, with D possibly matching TRBD2 (5 bases). The germline gives CDR1 MDHEN, CDR2 SYDVKM. Trimming left V 7 bases short and J 6 bases short, with 8 bases between. The CDR3 consists of 11 residues. In DNA, the CDR3 is TGTGCCAGCACCTCGGGGGATACGCAGTATTTT. It encodes CASTSGDTQYF. Full variable domain (remainder filled in from reference TRBV28 and TRBJ2-3): DVKVTQSSRYLVKRTGEKVFLECVQDMDHENMFWYRQDPGLGLRLIYFSYDVKMKEKGDIPEGYSVSREKKERFSLILESASTNQTSMYLCASTSGDTQYFGPGTRLTVL.

This chain links TRBV27 with TRBJ2-7; 7 bases line up with TRBD2. Germline CDR1 MNHEY, CDR2 SMNVEV (reference sequence). With 3 bases clipped from V and 0 bases from J, the junction kept 8 bases outside the gene matches. The CDR3 sequence is 16 residues long. The CDR3 spells CASSFSPPSGSYEQYF. CDR3 nucleotides: TGTGCCAGCAGTTTCTCCCCCCCTAGCGGCTCCTACGAGCAGTACTTC.